A single sample is the source of the 8 T cell receptor beta chains below, sequenced in a study of CD8+ T cells in alopecia areata. RNA was extracted and reverse transcribed into cDNA as the sequencing template. The data were produced by immunoSEQ multiplex PCR, yet TCRdb's version contains in-frame clones alone and is incomplete. The table shows 60,000 to 85,000 clones, with about 71% occurring only once. The treatment: oral pan-JAK inhibitor, 5-10 mg twice daily. The sample was CD8+ T cells sorted from blood, taken at week 24, from a patient treated with tofacitinib. The receptors were sampled from a human donor with alopecia areata.

In its sample, this clone was seen once. The V gene is TRBV5-1, the J gene TRBJ2-7; D gene uncertain. V was trimmed by 0 bases and J by 2 bases, leaving 9 bases between them. The germline V gene encodes CDR1 SGHRS and CDR2 YFSETQ. The CDR3 is 14 amino acids. The CDR3 spells CASSLVRFTYEQYF. Written as DNA, the CDR3 is TGCGCCAGCAGCTTGGTCCGGTTCACCTACGAGCAGTACTTC.

CDR3: CASSIATGGTYEQYF. As DNA, the CDR3 is TGTGCCAGTAGTATAGCGACAGGGGGGACCTACGAGCAGTACTTC. V and J are TRBV19 and TRBJ2-7, with 9 bases matching TRBD1. Germline V lookup: CDR1 LNHDA, CDR2 SQIVND (reference sequence). The CDR3 length is 15 residues. After removal of 1 base from V and 2 bases from J, the junction contained 3 bases not matched to a gene.

This rearrangement joins TRBV6-6 to TRBJ2-2; D gene unclear. The V end lost 6 bases, the J end lost 4 bases, and 18 bases lay between the germline ends. Germline V CDR1 and CDR2: MNHNY, SVGAGI (reference sequence). The CDR3 sequence is 16 residues long. The CDR3 DNA sequence: TGTGCCAGCAGCCTTGGACCGAGTTTAAGCACCGGGGAGCTGTTTTTT. Encoded protein: CASSLGPSLSTGELFF.

This clone was counted only a few times. V gene TRBV19 combines with J gene TRBJ2-7; TRBD1 aligns across 7 bases. This CDR3 is 14 amino acids long. With V trimmed by 5 bases and J by 0 bases, 4 bases remained unmatched. Per germline, CDR1 LNHDA and CDR2 SQIVND (reference sequence). This CDR3 reads CASSARDSSYEQYF. Written as DNA, the CDR3 is TGTGCCAGTAGTGCCCGGGACAGCTCCTACGAGCAGTACTTC.

This clone showed up just a few times. This chain joins TRBV9 and TRBJ2-7; D possibly corresponds to TRBD2 (5 bases). The germline V and J ends were trimmed by 3 bases and 5 bases, with 15 bases remaining between them. Germline V gives CDR1 SGDLS, CDR2 YYNGEE. The CDR3 covers 14 residues. This CDR3 is CASSGGLGRNEQYF. CDR3 DNA: TGTGCCAGCAGCGGAGGACTCGGTCGGAACGAGCAGTACTTC.

This chain uses TRBV7-9 with TRBJ2-2; D unresolved. Trimming cost V 8 bases and J 1 base, with 8 bases left between them. Germline lookup yields CDR1 SEHNR and CDR2 FQNEAQ (reference sequence). This CDR3 is 13 amino acids long. The CDR3 here is CASASRNTGELFF. The CDR3 nucleotides are TGTGCCAGCGCCTCCCGGAACACCGGGGAGCTGTTTTTT.

J is TRBJ2-4 and V is TRBV6-5; 7 nucleotides agree with TRBD2. Germline assignment: CDR1 MNHEY and CDR2 SVGAGI. CDR3 length: 14 amino acids. The V gene end was trimmed by 6 bases and the J gene end by 8 bases; junction bases not matched to a gene: 10. The CDR3 loop reads CASSQAGLGDIQYF. CDR3 bases: TGTGCCAGCAGCCAAGCGGGGTTAGGGGACATTCAGTACTTC.

This sequence joins TRBV2 and TRBJ1-1; D remains ambiguous. The CDR3 length is 13 residues. Germline CDR1 and CDR2: SNHLY and FYNNEI. V lost 1 base and J lost 6, with 9 bases in between. DNA of the CDR3: TGTGCCAGCAGTGAAGGGGCGGGGTCTGAAGCTTTCTTT. Amino acid sequence: CASSEGAGSEAFF. The whole variable domain, remainder taken from reference TRBV2 and TRBJ1-1, is EPEVTQTPSHQVTQMGQEVILRCVPISNHLYFYWYRQILGQKVEFLVSFYNNEISEKSEIFDDQFSVERPDGSNFTLKIRSTKLEDSAMYFCASSEGAGSEAFFGQGTRLTVV.